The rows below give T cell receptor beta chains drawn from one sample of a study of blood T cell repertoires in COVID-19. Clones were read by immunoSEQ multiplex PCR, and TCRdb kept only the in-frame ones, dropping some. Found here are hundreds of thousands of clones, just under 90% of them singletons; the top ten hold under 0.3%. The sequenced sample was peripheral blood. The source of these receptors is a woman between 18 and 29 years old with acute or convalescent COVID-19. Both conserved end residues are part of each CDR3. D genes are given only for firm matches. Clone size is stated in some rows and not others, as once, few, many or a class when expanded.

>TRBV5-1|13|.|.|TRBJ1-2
CASSLDRLYGYTF
TGCGCCAGCAGCTTGGACAGGCTCTATGGCTACACCTTC
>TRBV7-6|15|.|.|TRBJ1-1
CASSGHPGQNTEAFF
TGTGCCAGCAGCGGCCACCCGGGACAGAACACTGAAGCTTTCTTT
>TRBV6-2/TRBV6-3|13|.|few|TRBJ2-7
CASSGQNGYEQYF
TGTGCCAGCAGTGGACAGAACGGGTACGAGCAGTACTTC
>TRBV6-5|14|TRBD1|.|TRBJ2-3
CASSLGQGVDTQYF
TGTGCCAGCAGCCTAGGACAGGGTGTCGATACGCAGTATTTT
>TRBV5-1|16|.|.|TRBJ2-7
CASSLGGSPGSYEQYF
TGCGCCAGCAGCTTGGGGGGCTCCCCCGGGTCCTACGAGCAGTACTTC
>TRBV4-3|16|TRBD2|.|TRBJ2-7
CASSQDNRGGVYEQYF
TGCGCCAGCAGCCAAGATAATCGGGGGGGTGTCTACGAGCAGTACTTC
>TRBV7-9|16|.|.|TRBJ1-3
CASSRVASRGGNTIYF
TGTGCCAGCAGCCGTGTCGCTTCACGGGGGGGAAACACCATATATTTT
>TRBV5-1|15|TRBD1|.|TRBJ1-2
CASSLLAGGGGGYTF
TGCGCCAGCAGCTTGTTGGCAGGGGGTGGTGGTGGCTACACCTTC
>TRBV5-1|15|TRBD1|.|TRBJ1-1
CASSEGQGSTTEAFF
TGCGCCAGCAGCGAGGGACAGGGAAGCACGACTGAAGCTTTCTTT
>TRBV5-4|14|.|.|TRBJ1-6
CASSLSGPDSPLHF
TGTGCCAGCAGCTTGTCAGGGCCGGATTCACCCCTCCACTTT
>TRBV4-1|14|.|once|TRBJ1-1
CASSQSHTGTEAFF
TGCGCCAGCAGCCAATCCCATACAGGGACTGAAGCTTTCTTT
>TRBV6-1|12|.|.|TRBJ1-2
CASKGESYGYTF
TGTGCCAGCAAGGGGGAAAGCTATGGCTACACCTTC
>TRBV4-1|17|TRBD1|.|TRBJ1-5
CASSQEGTGATNQPQHF
TGCGCCAGCAGCCAAGAGGGGACAGGGGCCACCAATCAGCCCCAGCATTTT
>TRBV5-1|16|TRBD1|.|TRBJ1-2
CASSEAGTAWDYGYTF
TGCGCCAGCAGCGAAGCCGGGACAGCGTGGGACTATGGCTACACCTTC
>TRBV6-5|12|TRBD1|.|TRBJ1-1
CASRYGQAEAFF
TGTGCCAGCAGGTATGGACAGGCGGAAGCTTTCTTT
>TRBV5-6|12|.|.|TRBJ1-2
CASSHRDRGYTF
TGTGCCAGCAGCCACAGGGACCGGGGCTACACCTTC
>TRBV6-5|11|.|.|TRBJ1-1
CASSSGFGAFF
TGTGCCAGCAGTTCAGGGTTCGGTGCTTTCTTT
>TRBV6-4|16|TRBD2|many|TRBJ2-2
CASSDQAGATTGELFF
TGTGCCAGCAGTGACCAAGCGGGGGCCACCACCGGGGAGCTGTTTTTT
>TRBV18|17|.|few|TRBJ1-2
CASSLVGPAFGDYGYTF
TGTGCCAGCTCACTCGTAGGCCCCGCGTTTGGAGACTATGGCTACACCTTC
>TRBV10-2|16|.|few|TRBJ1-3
CASRPGTGDSGNTIYF
TGCGCCAGCAGGCCGGGAACCGGAGACTCTGGAAACACCATATATTTT
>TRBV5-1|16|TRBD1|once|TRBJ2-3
CASSKGQGRGPDTQYF
TGCGCCAGCAGCAAGGGACAGGGGCGGGGACCAGATACGCAGTATTTT
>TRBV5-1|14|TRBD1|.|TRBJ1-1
CASRRTGQNTEAFF
TGCGCCAGCAGGAGGACAGGGCAGAACACTGAAGCTTTCTTT
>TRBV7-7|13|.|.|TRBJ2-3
CASSLMGGRTQYF
TGTGCCAGCAGCTTAATGGGGGGGCGGACGCAGTATTTT
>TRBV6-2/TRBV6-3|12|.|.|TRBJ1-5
CASSTSNQPQHF
TGTGCCAGCAGTACCAGTAATCAGCCCCAGCATTTT
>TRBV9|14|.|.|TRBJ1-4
CASSQGLTNEKLFF
TGTGCCAGCAGTCAGGGGTTAACTAATGAAAAACTGTTTTTT
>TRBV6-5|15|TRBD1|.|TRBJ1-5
CASRPDRGRDQPQHF
TGTGCCAGCAGACCGGACAGGGGAAGGGATCAGCCCCAGCATTTT
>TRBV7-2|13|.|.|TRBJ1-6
CASSLDPSREFHF
TGTGCCAGCAGCTTAGACCCCAGCAGGGAATTCCACTTT
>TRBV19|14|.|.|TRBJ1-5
CASRVDSGRQPQHF
TGTGCCAGTAGGGTGGACAGCGGTCGACAGCCCCAGCATTTT
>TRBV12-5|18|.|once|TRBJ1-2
CASGGHLGGNGGNYGYTF
TGTGCTAGTGGTGGCCATTTGGGAGGTAATGGGGGGAACTATGGCTACACCTTC
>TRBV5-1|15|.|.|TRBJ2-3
CASSLGSVPTDTQYF
TGCGCCAGCAGCTTGGGGTCAGTACCAACAGATACGCAGTATTTT
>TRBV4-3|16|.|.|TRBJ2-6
CASSQRPGSGANVLTF
TGCGCCAGCAGCCAACGTCCGGGCTCTGGGGCCAACGTCCTGACTTTC
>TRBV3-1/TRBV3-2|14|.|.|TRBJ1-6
CASSQWTIGSPLHF
TGTGCCAGCAGCCAATGGACAATTGGGTCACCCCTCCACTTT
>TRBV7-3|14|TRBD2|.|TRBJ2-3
CASSTGLAHDTQYF
TGTGCCAGCAGCACCGGACTAGCCCACGATACGCAGTATTTT
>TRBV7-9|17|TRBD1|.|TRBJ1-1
CASSLLVEGQANTEAFF
TGTGCCAGCAGCTTATTGGTGGAAGGACAGGCGAACACTGAAGCTTTCTTT
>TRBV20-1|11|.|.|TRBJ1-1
CSARVGEVAFF
TGCAGTGCTAGAGTTGGGGAGGTGGCTTTCTTT
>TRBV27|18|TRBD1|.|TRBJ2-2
CASSPSRDRGLNTGELFF
TGTGCCAGCAGTCCATCCCGGGACAGGGGCCTAAACACCGGGGAGCTGTTTTTT
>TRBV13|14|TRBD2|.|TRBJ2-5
CASSAQRGRWTQYF
TGTGCCAGCAGCGCCCAGCGGGGACGGTGGACCCAGTACTTC
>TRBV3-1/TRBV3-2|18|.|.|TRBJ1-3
CASSQRSGVTSSGNTIYF
TGTGCCAGCAGCCAAAGGTCGGGGGTTACTTCCTCTGGAAACACCATATATTTT
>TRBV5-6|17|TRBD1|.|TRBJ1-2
CASSLGPGRGQDYGYTF
TGTGCCAGCAGCTTGGGTCCCGGCAGGGGACAGGACTATGGCTACACCTTC
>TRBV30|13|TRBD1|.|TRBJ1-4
CACSGGTNEKLFF
TGTGCCTGCTCAGGGGGGACTAATGAAAAACTGTTTTTT
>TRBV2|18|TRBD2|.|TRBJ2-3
CASSYTSGGPPLTDTQYF
TGTGCCAGCAGCTACACTAGCGGGGGCCCTCCACTCACAGATACGCAGTATTTT
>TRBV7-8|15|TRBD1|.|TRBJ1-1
CASSSGDRWNTEAFF
TGTGCCAGCAGCTCGGGGGACAGGTGGAACACTGAAGCTTTCTTT
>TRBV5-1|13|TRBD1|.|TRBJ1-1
CASRTVGQIEAFF
TGCGCCAGCAGAACGGTGGGACAGATAGAAGCTTTCTTT